These 25 T cell receptor beta chains were all obtained from the same sample, sequenced in a study of tissue T cells after allogeneic stem cell transplantation. Time point described: mouse harvest day 14 after allogeneic transplant. Tail vein injection delivered 10^7 T-cell-depleted bone marrow cells and 10^6 splenic CD5+ T cells. Libraries were prepared by immunoSEQ multiplex PCR; TCRdb keeps only in-frame clonotypes and omits some of them. This table holds 850 to 1,300 clones, around 46% found once. Material: spleen. The source is a female BALB/c mouse given C57BL/6 T cells with graft-versus-host disease after an allogeneic hematopoietic cell transplant.

In the case of this clone: The listed genes are named as in mouse. The DNA ends 1 residue before the CDR3 does, and the rest of the CDR3 is filled in from the germline J gene. The chain carries TRBV20 and TRBJ1-3, with D perhaps TRBD1 (6 bases). Trimming pared 1 base from V and 0 bases from J, leaving 7 bases between. CDR3 size: 14 residues. The germline gives CDR1 GFQATS, CDR2 STVNSAI. The DNA read from the CDR3 is TGTGGTGCTAGGGCAGGGGATTCTGGAAATACGCTCTAT. This gives the protein CGARAGDSGNTLY. From start to end, the CDR3 is CGARAGDSGNTLYF. Based on the CDR3 plus reference TRBV20 and TRBJ1-3, the full variable domain is GALVYQYPRRTICKSGTSMRMECQAVGFQATSVAWYRQSPQKTFELIALSTVNSAIKYEQNFTQEKFPISHPNLSFSSMTVLNAYLEDRGLYLCGARAGDSGNTLYFGEGSRLIVV.

On this clone itself: Gene and germline names: mouse. The read terminates 1 residue ahead of where the CDR3 ends, so the germline J gene completes it. V is TRBV19 and J is TRBJ1-6; TRBD1 aligns across 10 bases. TRBJ1-6 is an ORF, with its function uncertain. Trimming took 5 bases from V and 2 from J; bases not matched to a gene: 1. The CDR3 totals 15 residues. The germline V gene has CDR1 FNHDT and CDR2 SITEND (reference sequence). The sequenced part of the CDR3 DNA is TGTGCCAGCAGAGGGACAGGGGCCTATAATTCGCCCCTCTAC. Translated: CASRGTGAYNSPLY. The complete CDR3 protein is CASRGTGAYNSPLYF.

Worth noting for this clone: The gene names here belong to mouse. Sequencing ends 1 residue short of the CDR3 end; the germline J gene provides the rest. This chain uses TRBV12-1 with TRBJ2-7; 9 nucleotides match TRBD2. The J segment lost 5 bases and the V segment lost 0 bases, leaving 1 base of the junction unmatched. This CDR3 spans 13 amino acids. Per germline, CDR1 SGHSN and CDR2 HYEKVE. This CDR3 reads CASSLPGGDEQYF. CDR3 bases read: TGTGCCAGCTCTCTCCCTGGGGGGGATGAACAGTAC.

By sample fraction, this clone is large. Mouse names are used for the genes. The CDR3 end lies 1 residue beyond the end of the read and is filled in from the germline J gene. The chain carries TRBV13-1 and TRBJ1-1; D is perhaps TRBD1 (5 bases). CDR1 is NSHNY, CDR2 SYGAGN, per germline. The CDR3 is 14 residues long. The V end lost 3 bases, the J end lost 1 base, and 10 bases lay between the germline ends. The sequenced CDR3 bases are TGTGCCAGCAGTGCGTCAGGGAGGAACACAGAAGTCTTC. Translated: CASSASGRNTEVF. In full, the CDR3 reads CASSASGRNTEVFF.

There are a few counts of this clone. The genes and germline here are from mouse. The CDR3 goes on 1 residue after the read ends, and that part is filled in from the germline J gene. J is TRBJ2-7 and V is TRBV16; 10 nucleotides line up with TRBD2. This CDR3 has 13 amino acids. Germline V lookup: CDR1 SGHSA, CDR2 FRNQAP. With V trimmed by 6 bases and J by 4 bases, 3 bases remained unmatched. CDR3 region: CASRDWGYYEQYF. The part of the CDR3 DNA that was read is TGTGCAAGCAGGGACTGGGGGTATTATGAACAGTAC.

With regard to this clone: Mouse names are used for the genes. Read sequence stops 1 residue before the CDR3 end, and the germline J gene provides the missing end. This chain links TRBV20 with TRBJ2-7; TRBD1 matches at 8 bases. Germline CDR1 is GFQATS and CDR2 is STVNSAI. The CDR3 spans 13 residues. V was clipped by 1 base and J by 5 bases; unmatched bases: 4. CDR3 loop: CGARADRVDEQYF. CDR3 bases read: TGTGGTGCTAGGGCGGACAGGGTGGATGAACAGTAC.

This clone was detected a few times. These gene names are mouse names. The read ends 1 residue shy of where the CDR3 ends; the end is completed using the germline J gene. V is TRBV13-2 and J is TRBJ2-1, with D maybe TRBD1 (6 bases). This CDR3 comprises 14 residues. The V end lost 0 bases, the J end lost 7 bases, and 11 bases lay between the germline ends. Germline CDR1 reads NNHNN; CDR2 reads SYGAGS (reference sequence). The sequenced part of the CDR3 DNA is TGTGCCAGCGGTGATGGCACAGGGTGGGCTGAGCAGTTC. Protein product: CASGDGTGWAEQF. Given in full, the CDR3 is CASGDGTGWAEQFF.

About this clone: Gene names refer to mouse genes. From the germline J gene comes the end of the CDR3, since the read stops 1 residue before it. V is TRBV21 and J is TRBJ2-7; 7 bases agree with TRBD2. TRBV21 is filed as an ORF, its function uncertain. V dropped 3 bases and J dropped 4; count of bases not matched to a gene: 6. The CDR3 loop spans 14 amino acids. CDR3 DNA (partial): TGTGCTAGCAGTCATGGGGGGTGCCCTTATGAACAGTAC. Amino acid sequence: CASSHGGCPYEQY. The entire CDR3 protein is CASSHGGCPYEQYF.

This clone occurred a few times. Each gene name is a mouse one. The read terminates 1 residue before the CDR3 end, so the remaining end is supplied by the germline J gene. The genes are TRBV29 and TRBJ1-3, with D perhaps TRBD1 (6 bases). The CDR3 is 14 residues long. CDR1 MSHET and CDR2 SYDVDS come from the germline V gene. CDR3 DNA, as far as it was read: TGTGCGAGGGGGGGACTCTATTCTGGAAATACGCTCTAT. Amino acid sequence: CARGGLYSGNTLY. The whole CDR3 region reads CARGGLYSGNTLYF.

About this clone itself: Gene names denote mouse genes. The read terminates 1 residue ahead of where the CDR3 ends, so the germline J gene completes it. This chain uses TRBV26 with TRBJ2-3; D ambiguous. With 2 bases removed from V and 0 bases from J, the gap between germline ends came to 6 bases. The CDR3 is made up of 14 amino acids. Per germline, CDR1 KGHPV and CDR2 FQNQEV (reference sequence). The DNA read from the CDR3 is TGTGCCAGCAGTCTGGTCAGTAGTGCAGAAACGCTGTAT. Translation gives CASSLVSSAETLY. The entire CDR3 protein reads CASSLVSSAETLYF. The full variable domain, completed using reference TRBV26 and TRBJ2-3, is NSKVIQTPRYLVKGQGQKAKMRCIPEKGHPVVFWYQQNKNNEFKFLINFQNQEVLQQIDMTEKRFSAECPSNSPCSLEIQSSEAGDSALYLCASSLVSSAETLYFGSGTRLTVL.

In the case of this clone: Germline and genes here are mouse. Sequencing ends 1 residue short of the CDR3 end; the germline J gene provides the rest. This rearrangement joins TRBV19 to TRBJ1-3; D gene ambiguous. The CDR3 contains 13 residues. In germline, CDR1 is FNHDT, CDR2 SITEND (reference sequence). Trimming left V 4 bases short and J 0 bases short, with 5 bases between. The sequenced part of the CDR3 DNA is TGTGCCAGCAGTCGCTTTTCTGGAAATACGCTCTAT. Protein product: CASSRFSGNTLY. The whole CDR3 protein reads CASSRFSGNTLYF.

This clone was seen more than once but under ten times. The germline and genes are mouse ones. The CDR3 end is not reached by the read, which stops 1 residue before it; the germline J gene fills it in. The chain couples TRBV3 to TRBJ1-5; TRBD1 matches at 7 bases. The CDR3 covers 14 residues. CDR1 and CDR2 (germline): SNHLY, FYNGKV (reference sequence). V dropped 3 bases and J dropped 6; count of bases not matched to a gene: 5. Incomplete CDR3 DNA: TGTGCCAGCAGCTTGAAGGGGGCCGGCCAGGCTCCGCTT. Protein: CASSLKGAGQAPL. The CDR3, in full, reads CASSLKGAGQAPLF.

This clone was seen a handful of times. Gene names and germline match the mouse. The read terminates 1 residue before the CDR3 end, so the remaining end is supplied by the germline J gene. The chain couples TRBV2 to TRBJ2-4; D gene unclear. The ends were cut back, 0 bases at V and 0 bases at J, with 7 bases in the middle. Per germline, CDR1 LGHNA and CDR2 YSYQKL. This CDR3 has 15 amino acids. The CDR3 sequence: CASSQDGLSQNTLYF. The CDR3 bases that were read are TGTGCCAGCAGCCAAGACGGCCTTAGTCAAAACACCTTGTAC. The full variable domain, with the rest looked up from reference TRBV2 and TRBJ2-4, is DPKIIQKPKYLVAVTGSEKILICEQYLGHNAMYWYRQSAKKPLEFMFSYSYQKLMDNQTASSRFQPQSSKKNHLDLQITALKPDDSATYFCASSQDGLSQNTLYFGAGTRLSVL.

Worth noting for this clone: Any gene name here is a mouse gene name. The CDR3 end falls 1 residue outside the read, so it is completed with the germline J gene. The V call is TRBV19, the J call TRBJ1-3, with TRBD1 matching over 12 bases. The CDR3 is 16 amino acids. Germline values: CDR1 FNHDT, CDR2 SITEND (reference sequence). Trimming removed 5 bases from V and 5 bases from J; junction bases left unmatched: 8. The part of the CDR3 DNA that was read is TGTGCCAGCAGCATCCCGGGACAGGGGGCAAGAAATACGCTCTAT. Its translation: CASSIPGQGARNTLY. The complete CDR3 sequence is CASSIPGQGARNTLYF.

Only one count was recorded for this clone. With a far larger clone one base away, a read error is the likely cause. These gene names are mouse names. The read ends 1 residue before the CDR3 terminus; that terminus is restored from the germline J gene. This chain links TRBV14 with TRBJ2-7, with D hard to call. CDR1 is SGHDT, CDR2 FRDEAV, per germline. Trimming shortened V by 4 bases and J by 3 bases, and 14 bases separated the two germline ends. The CDR3 runs 14 residues. CDR3: CASSPRDRGYEQYF. Incomplete CDR3 DNA: TGTGCCAGCAGTCCACGCGACCGGGGCTATGAACAGTAC. Based on the CDR3 plus reference TRBV14 and TRBJ2-7, the full variable domain is EAGVTQSPRYAVLQEGQAVSFWCDPISGHDTLYWYQQPRDQGPQLLVYFRDEAVIDNSQLPSDRFSAVRPKGTNSTLKIQSAKQGDTATYLCASSPRDRGYEQYFGPGTRLTVL.

Of note for this clone: Gene names and germline refer to mouse. The read halts 1 residue ahead of the CDR3 end, with the missing end drawn from the germline J gene. The gene calls are TRBV26 and TRBJ2-4; 7 bases line up with TRBD1. Looked up from germline, CDR1 is KGHPV and CDR2 is FQNQEV (reference sequence). The CDR3 has 14 amino acids. With V trimmed by 4 bases and J by 6 bases, 7 bases remained unmatched. CDR3 sequence reads: CASSQLGTVNTLYF. The CDR3 bases that were read are TGTGCCAGCAGTCAATTGGGGACAGTCAACACCTTGTAC.

Note on this clone: Gene names are mouse gene names. The observed sequence ends 1 residue before the CDR3 terminus, with the missing tail filled in from the germline J gene. The V and J genes are TRBV20 and TRBJ1-6, with D unclear. TRBJ1-6 belongs to the ORF category, with a function that is uncertain. This CDR3 has 14 residues. The V gene's germline CDR1 is GFQATS and CDR2 STVNSAI. V lost 5 bases and J 5 bases, leaving 13 bases between the germline ends. CDR3 bases read: TGTGGTGCTCTCCTCCGGGAACATAATTCGCCCCTCTAC. It is translated as CGALLREHNSPLY. The CDR3, in full, reads CGALLREHNSPLYF.

Only a few counts were recorded for this clone. Germline and genes: mouse. The CDR3 goes on 1 residue after the read ends, and that part is filled in from the germline J gene. The chain carries TRBV3 and TRBJ2-2; D unresolved. CDR1 is SNHLY, CDR2 FYNGKV, per germline (reference sequence). V lost 4 bases and J lost 0, with 6 bases in between. The CDR3 sequence is 14 residues long. The CDR3 loop is CASSSTPNTGQLYF. The CDR3 bases that were read are TGTGCCAGCAGCTCAACTCCAAACACCGGGCAGCTCTAC.

In its sample, this clone was seen a few times. The germline and genes are mouse ones. The read finishes 1 residue shy of the CDR3 end, and the germline J gene is used to complete it. The chain uses TRBV1 and TRBJ2-1; 9 nucleotides line up with TRBD2. J lost 0 bases, V lost 3 bases, and 0 bases had no gene match. The CDR3 totals 15 residues. Germline V gene sequence: CDR1 NSQYPW, CDR2 LRSPGD (reference sequence). The CDR3 region is CTCSAGLGNYAEQFF. CDR3 DNA, as far as it was read: TGCACCTGCAGTGCGGGACTGGGTAACTATGCTGAGCAGTTC.

The sample holds a few counts of this clone. Gene names and germline match the mouse. The CDR3 end falls 1 residue outside the read, so it is completed with the germline J gene. This chain connects TRBV15 to TRBJ1-1; D is perhaps TRBD1 (5 bases). V was trimmed by 3 bases and J by 2 bases, leaving 7 bases between them. Germline CDR1 SGHND, CDR2 FRSKSL. The CDR3 totals 13 residues. This chain's CDR3 is CASSFGANTEVFF. The part of the CDR3 DNA that was read is TGTGCCAGCAGTTTTGGGGCCAACACAGAAGTCTTC.

Turning to this clone: All gene names here are mouse names. The read stops 1 residue short of the end of the CDR3; the missing end is completed from the germline J gene. V is TRBV15 and J is TRBJ1-1; 7 positions match TRBD1. This CDR3 spans 13 amino acids. Germline loops: CDR1 SGHND, CDR2 FRSKSL. Trimming at V came to 8 bases and at J to 1 base, leaving 4 bases not matched to a gene. CDR3 bases read: TGTGCCAGCTCACAGGGGAGAAACACAGAAGTCTTC. It is translated as CASSQGRNTEVF. In full, the CDR3 reads CASSQGRNTEVFF.

This clone is categorized as large. Genes and germline are mouse. Partial CDR3 DNA: TGCACCTGCAGTGCAGATTTGGGGGGGAGCTCCTATGAACAGTAC. Translating gives CTCSADLGGSSYEQY. The entire CDR3 reads CTCSADLGGSSYEQYF. The chain employs TRBV1 and TRBJ2-7; 8 bases fit TRBD2. The read ends 1 residue early relative to the CDR3; the germline J gene fills the gap. Germline CDR1 reads NSQYPW; CDR2 reads LRSPGD (reference sequence). The CDR3 has 16 amino acids. With V trimmed by 0 bases and J by 0 bases, 4 bases remained unmatched. The full variable domain, rest sourced from reference TRBV1 and TRBJ2-7, is VTLLEQNPRWRLVPRGQAVNLRCILKNSQYPWMSWYQQDLQKQLQWLFTLRSPGDKEVKSLPGADYLATRVTDTELRLQVANMSQGRTLYCTCSADLGGSSYEQYFGPGTRLTVL.

Sample share makes this clone large. Gene names and germline refer to mouse. The read stops 1 residue short of the end of the CDR3; the missing end is completed from the germline J gene. The chain employs TRBV16 and TRBJ1-2, with D maybe TRBD1 (6 bases). The germline V gene has CDR1 SGHSA and CDR2 FRNQAP. With 1 base removed from V and 3 bases from J, the gap between germline ends came to 9 bases. The CDR3 extends over 14 amino acids. Incomplete CDR3 DNA: TGTGCAAGCAGCTTAGGAGGGGGACACTCCGACTACACC. It encodes CASSLGGGHSDYT. The entire CDR3 protein is CASSLGGGHSDYTF.

Worth noting for this clone: All gene names here are mouse names. The CDR3 protein is CSSSPRDWGQDTQYF. The DNA read from the CDR3 is TGCTCCAGCAGCCCCCGGGACTGGGGGCAAGACACCCAGTAC. This chain links TRBV23 with TRBJ2-5; TRBD2, the table's D call, was not compared with the DNA. The read halts 1 residue ahead of the CDR3 end, with the missing end drawn from the germline J gene. In germline, CDR1 is KGHTA, CDR2 FQNQQP. The CDR3 consists of 15 residues.

This clone has a handful of counts. Mouse names are used for the genes. The sequence runs out 1 residue before the end of the CDR3; the remainder is reconstructed from the germline J gene. This chain connects TRBV4 to TRBJ1-3, with D uncertain. CDR3 length: 12 amino acids. The ends were cut back, 5 bases at V and 0 bases at J, with 2 bases in the middle. The V gene's germline CDR1 is LGHDT and CDR2 YNNKQL (reference sequence). This CDR3 reads CASSHSGNTLYF. Partial CDR3 DNA: TGTGCCAGCAGCCATTCTGGAAATACGCTCTAT.